This passage covers 18 T cell receptor beta chains from one sample sequenced in a study of blood T cells in healthy people across ages. A second PCR of roughly 7 to 11 cycles used a sample-barcoded 5' primer and a J-beta primer mix. TCRdb re-analysed the 5' RACE reads in MiXCR, keeping a single row per CDR3 protein. The table lists more than 650,000 distinct CDR3 sequences, approximately 53% of them singletons. The source material was blood. All receptors come from a man aged 80 or over in good health.

The chain couples TRBV28 to TRBJ2-5; no definite D call. CDR1 MDHEN and CDR2 SYDVKM come from the germline V gene. This CDR3 comprises 15 residues. Trimming left V 0 bases short and J 5 bases short, with 13 bases between. CDR3 sequence: CASSLWAESGETQYF. The CDR3 DNA follows: TGTGCCAGCAGTTTATGGGCGGAGTCCGGGGAGACCCAGTACTTC.

This clonotype showed up just a few times. The chain employs TRBV10-3 and TRBJ2-7; 12 bases match TRBD2. The CDR3 runs to 14 residues. Germline V CDR1 and CDR2: ENHRY, SYGVKD. Losses at the gene ends were 6 bases for V and 3 bases for J; bases not matched to a gene: 3. CDR3 protein: CAIRPGLAGYEQYF. As DNA, the CDR3 is TGTGCCATCAGGCCGGGACTAGCGGGCTACGAGCAGTACTTC.

The chain employs TRBV7-2 and TRBJ2-7; D gene uncertain. Germline CDR1 and CDR2: SGHTA and FQGNSA. V lost 8 bases and J lost 4, with 9 bases in between. The CDR3 has 11 residues. CDR3 region: CASAAGYEQYF. DNA of the CDR3: TGTGCCAGCGCGGCAGGTTACGAGCAGTACTTC.

This chain uses TRBV5-5 with TRBJ1-2, with TRBD1 matching over 7 bases. Unmatched junction bases numbered 5, after V lost 4 bases and J lost 2 bases. The CDR3 sequence is 14 residues long. Germline V CDR1 and CDR2: SGHKS, YYEKEE (reference sequence). CDR3 nucleotides: TGTGCCAGCAGCCACACGGGACAGAACTATGGCTACACCTTC. Protein product: CASSHTGQNYGYTF.

CDR3 in amino acids: CASSFELAGTYAYF. DNA for the CDR3: TGTGCCAGCAGCTTCGAACTAGCGGGAACGTACGCGTATTTT. This rearrangement joins TRBV5-4 to TRBJ2-3; 10 positions match TRBD2. This CDR3 spans 14 amino acids. CDR1 and CDR2 (germline): SGHNT, YYREEE (reference sequence). V was pared by 2 bases and J by 14 bases, with 11 bases of the junction left unmatched.

The chain carries TRBV20-1 and TRBJ2-2; 8 positions agree with TRBD2. CDR3 length: 14 amino acids. V was pared by 2 bases and J by 4 bases, with 3 bases of the junction left unmatched. The germline V gene encodes CDR1 DFQATT and CDR2 SNEGSKA (reference sequence). For the CDR3, the DNA is TGCAGTGCTAGACTAGCGGGTTCCACCGGGGAGCTGTTTTTT. Translated: CSARLAGSTGELFF.

This clonotype has just one count. The chain has TRBV11-2 and TRBJ2-1, with D hard to call. Trimming pared 7 bases from V and 5 bases from J, leaving 6 bases between. Germline CDR1 reads SGHAT; CDR2 reads FQNNGV. This CDR3 is 11 amino acids long. Here the CDR3 DNA reads TGTGCCAGCACCAATAACAATGAGCAGTTCTTC. This gives the protein CASTNNNEQFF. The full variable domain, its missing parts supplied by reference TRBV11-2 and TRBJ2-1, is EAGVAQSPRYKIIEKRQSVAFWCNPISGHATLYWYQQILGQGPKLLIQFQNNGVVDDSQLPKDRFSAERLKGVDSTLKIQPAKLEDSAVYLCASTNNNEQFFGPGTRLTVL.

The J gene is TRBJ2-3, the V gene TRBV25-1; 7 bases agree with TRBD1. With 5 bases clipped from V and 1 base from J, the junction kept 3 bases outside the gene matches. Per the germline V gene, CDR1 is MGHDK and CDR2 is SYGVNS. The CDR3 has 14 residues. Here the CDR3 DNA reads TGTGCCAGCAGTATAACAGGGGGCACAGATACGCAGTATTTT. Translating it yields CASSITGGTDTQYF. The full variable domain, rest sourced from reference TRBV25-1 and TRBJ2-3, is EADIYQTPRYLVIGTGKKITLECSQTMGHDKMYWYQQDPGMELHLIHYSYGVNSTEKGDLSSESTVSRIRTEHFPLTLESARPSHTSQYLCASSITGGTDTQYFGPGTRLTVL.

V is TRBV7-9 and J is TRBJ2-2; TRBD2 matches at 12 bases. V shed 5 bases, J shed 7 bases, and the junction held 5 bases outside the gene matches. This CDR3 contains 15 residues. CDR1 and CDR2 from the germline V gene are SEHNR and FQNEAQ (reference sequence). The CDR3 sequence is CASSLRTSGIGELFF. The CDR3 coding sequence is TGTGCCAGCAGCCTAAGGACTAGCGGGATCGGGGAGCTGTTTTTT.

V gene TRBV12-3 or TRBV12-4 combines with J gene TRBJ2-2, with a possible D match to TRBD2 (6 bases). Trimming cost V 3 bases and J 1 base, with 12 bases left between them. CDR3 length equals 16 residues. The CDR3 sequence: CASSFRSGVNTGELFF. In nucleotides, the CDR3 is TGTGCCAGCAGTTTCCGGTCGGGGGTGAACACCGGGGAGCTGTTTTTT.

The chain links TRBV9 to TRBJ1-1; D is unclear. CDR1 is SGDLS, CDR2 YYNGEE, per germline. Trimming removed 4 bases at V and 3 bases at J, with 7 bases between. This CDR3 has 12 residues. In DNA form, the CDR3 reads TGTGCCAGCAGCAACCAGTACACTGAAGCTTTCTTT. Translation: CASSNQYTEAFF.

The J gene is TRBJ2-1, the V gene TRBV5-1; 9 bases map to TRBD2. Germline-derived CDR1 and CDR2 are SGHRS and YFSETQ. With V trimmed by 3 bases and J by 0 bases, 7 bases remained unmatched. The CDR3 sequence is 17 residues long. The DNA for the CDR3 is TGCGCCAGCAGCTACCTAGCGGGGACAAGCTCCTACAATGAGCAGTTCTTC. Protein sequence: CASSYLAGTSSYNEQFF.

This clonotype occurred a few times. The chain recombines TRBV5-1 with TRBJ2-7; D is unresolved. CDR3 length: 12 residues. The germline V and J ends were trimmed by 5 bases and 1 base, with 7 bases remaining between them. Per germline, CDR1 SGHRS and CDR2 YFSETQ. DNA for the CDR3: TGCGCCAGCAGGGACGAATCCTACGAGCAGTACTTC. The encoded protein is CASRDESYEQYF.

This clonotype has just a few counts. This chain joins TRBV29-1 and TRBJ2-3, with TRBD2 as a possible D gene (6 bases). CDR1 is SQVTM, CDR2 ANQGSEA, per germline. The CDR3 has 12 amino acids. CDR3 residues: CAQLEGTDTQYF. CDR3 nucleotides: TGCGCGCAGCTGGAGGGGACAGATACGCAGTATTTT.

The chain combines TRBV29-1 with TRBJ2-7; D not certain. Germline-derived CDR1 and CDR2 are SQVTM and ANQGSEA. V lost 6 bases, J lost 1 base, and 16 bases lay in between. The CDR3 spans 14 residues. CDR3 in amino acids: CSVRAPGGSYEQYF. The CDR3 coding sequence is TGCAGCGTAAGGGCCCCTGGTGGGTCCTACGAGCAGTACTTC.

The gene calls are TRBV29-1 and TRBJ2-1, with D uncertain. The CDR3 sequence is 10 residues long. Germline assignment: CDR1 SQVTM and CDR2 ANQGSEA. V lost 4 bases to trimming and J lost 9 bases, with 7 bases between them. CDR3 amino acids: CSVVGIEQFF. The CDR3 coding sequence is TGCAGCGTTGTCGGTATTGAGCAGTTCTTC.

This clonotype was detected only a few times. The V call is TRBV6-4, the J call TRBJ2-7; TRBD2 aligns across 7 bases. The J call may be faulty, since TRBJ2-5 better matches the DNA end. The CDR3 spans 14 residues. Germline CDR1 and CDR2: MRHNA and SNTAGT. The CDR3 loop is CASSEGGDSGTQYF. CDR3 DNA: TGTGCCAGCAGTGAGGGAGGGGATTCCGGGACCCAGTACTTC.

This clonotype has a single count. The chain links TRBV11-2 to TRBJ2-1; D might be TRBD2 (5 bases). V lost 4 bases, J lost 5 bases, and 9 bases lay in between. The CDR3 is 13 residues long. Germline V gene sequence: CDR1 SGHAT, CDR2 FQNNGV. The CDR3 region is CASSSGNHNEQFF. The CDR3 coding sequence is TGTGCCAGCAGCTCCGGGAACCACAATGAGCAGTTCTTC.